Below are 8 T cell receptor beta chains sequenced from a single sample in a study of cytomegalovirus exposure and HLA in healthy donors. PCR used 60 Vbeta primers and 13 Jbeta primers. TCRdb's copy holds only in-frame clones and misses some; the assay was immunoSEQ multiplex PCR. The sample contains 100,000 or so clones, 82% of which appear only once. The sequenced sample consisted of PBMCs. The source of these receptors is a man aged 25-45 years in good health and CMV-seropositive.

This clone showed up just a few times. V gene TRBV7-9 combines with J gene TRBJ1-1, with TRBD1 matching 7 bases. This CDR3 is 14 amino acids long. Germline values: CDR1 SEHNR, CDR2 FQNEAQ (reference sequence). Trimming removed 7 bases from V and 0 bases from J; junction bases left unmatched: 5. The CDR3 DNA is TGTGCCAGCAACGCCGGGACAGTGAACACTGAAGCTTTCTTT. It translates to CASNAGTVNTEAFF. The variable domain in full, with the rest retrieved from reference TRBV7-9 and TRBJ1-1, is DTGVSQNPRHKITKRGQNVTFRCDPISEHNRLYWYRQTLGQGPEFLTYFQNEAQLEKSRLLSDRFSAERPKGSFSTLEIQRTEQGDSAMYLCASNAGTVNTEAFFGQGTRLTVV.

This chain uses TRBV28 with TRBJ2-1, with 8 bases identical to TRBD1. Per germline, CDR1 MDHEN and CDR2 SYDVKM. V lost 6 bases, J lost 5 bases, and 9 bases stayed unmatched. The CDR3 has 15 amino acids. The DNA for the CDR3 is TGTGCCAGCAGCCCCCGGGACAGGATAAACAATGAGCAGTTCTTC. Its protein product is CASSPRDRINNEQFF.

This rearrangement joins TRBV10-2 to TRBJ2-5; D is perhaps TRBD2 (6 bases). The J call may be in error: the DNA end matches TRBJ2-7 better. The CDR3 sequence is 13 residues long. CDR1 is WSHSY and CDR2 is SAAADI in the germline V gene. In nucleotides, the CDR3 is TGCGCCAGCAGTGAGGGGGGGATTTACGAGCAGTACTTC. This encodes CASSEGGIYEQYF.

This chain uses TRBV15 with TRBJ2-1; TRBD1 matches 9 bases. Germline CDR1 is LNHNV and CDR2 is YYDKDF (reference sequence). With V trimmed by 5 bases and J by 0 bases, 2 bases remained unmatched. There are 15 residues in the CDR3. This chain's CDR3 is CATSGTGSSYNEQFF. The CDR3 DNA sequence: TGTGCCACCAGCGGGACAGGGAGCTCCTACAATGAGCAGTTCTTC.

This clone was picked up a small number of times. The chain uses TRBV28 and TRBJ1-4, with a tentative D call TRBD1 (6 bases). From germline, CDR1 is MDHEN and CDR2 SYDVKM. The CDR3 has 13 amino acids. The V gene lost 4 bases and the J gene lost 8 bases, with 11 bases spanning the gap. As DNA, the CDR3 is TGTGCCAGCAGTTGGACAGTCTACGAAAAACTGTTTTTT. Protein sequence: CASSWTVYEKLFF.

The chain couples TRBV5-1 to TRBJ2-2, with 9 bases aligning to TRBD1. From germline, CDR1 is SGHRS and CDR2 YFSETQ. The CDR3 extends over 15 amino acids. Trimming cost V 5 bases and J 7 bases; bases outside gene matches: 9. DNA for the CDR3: TGCGCCAGCAGTCTCTTACAGGGGGCCGTCGGGGAGCTGTTTTTT. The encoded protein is CASSLLQGAVGELFF.

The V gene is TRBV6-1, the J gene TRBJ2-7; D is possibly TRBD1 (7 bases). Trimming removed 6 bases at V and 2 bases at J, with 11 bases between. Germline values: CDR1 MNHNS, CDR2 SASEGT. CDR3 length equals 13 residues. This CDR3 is CASSAGQTYEQYF. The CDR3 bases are TGTGCCAGCAGCGCGGGACAGACCTACGAGCAGTACTTC.

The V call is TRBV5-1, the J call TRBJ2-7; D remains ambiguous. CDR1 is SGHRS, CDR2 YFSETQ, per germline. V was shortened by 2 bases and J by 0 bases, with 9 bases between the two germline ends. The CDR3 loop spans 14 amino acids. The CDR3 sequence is CASSFNAHSYEQYF. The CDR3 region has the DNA TGCGCCAGCAGCTTTAACGCACACTCCTACGAGCAGTACTTC.